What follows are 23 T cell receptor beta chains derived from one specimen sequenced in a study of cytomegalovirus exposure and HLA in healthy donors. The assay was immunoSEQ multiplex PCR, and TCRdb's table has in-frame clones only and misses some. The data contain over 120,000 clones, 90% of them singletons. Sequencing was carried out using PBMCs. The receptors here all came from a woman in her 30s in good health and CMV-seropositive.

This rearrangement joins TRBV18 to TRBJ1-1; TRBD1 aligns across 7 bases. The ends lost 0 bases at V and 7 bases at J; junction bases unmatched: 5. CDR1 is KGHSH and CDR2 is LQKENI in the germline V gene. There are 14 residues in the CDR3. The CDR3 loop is CASSPPGQRGEAFF. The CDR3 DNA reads TGTGCCAGCTCACCACCGGGACAGAGAGGTGAAGCTTTCTTT.

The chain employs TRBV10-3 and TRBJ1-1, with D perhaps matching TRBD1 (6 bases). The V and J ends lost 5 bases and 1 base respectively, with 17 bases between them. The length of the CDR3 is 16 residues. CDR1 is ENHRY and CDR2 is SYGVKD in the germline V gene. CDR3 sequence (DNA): TGTGCCATCAGTCCAGTTCGACAGGTGAGGAACACTGAAGCTTTCTTT. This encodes CAISPVRQVRNTEAFF.

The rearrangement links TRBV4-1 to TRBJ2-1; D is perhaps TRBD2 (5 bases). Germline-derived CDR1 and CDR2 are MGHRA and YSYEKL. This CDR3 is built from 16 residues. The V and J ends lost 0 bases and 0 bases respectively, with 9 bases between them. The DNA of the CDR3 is TGCGCCAGCAGCCAAGATCGCCTAGCCTCCTACAATGAGCAGTTCTTC. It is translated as CASSQDRLASYNEQFF.

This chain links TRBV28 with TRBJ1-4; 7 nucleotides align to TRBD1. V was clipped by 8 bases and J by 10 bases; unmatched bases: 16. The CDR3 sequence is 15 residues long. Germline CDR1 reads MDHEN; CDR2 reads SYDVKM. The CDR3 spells CASRTTGSKTGKLFF. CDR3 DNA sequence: TGTGCCAGCCGTACGACAGGGTCAAAAACGGGAAAACTGTTTTTT.

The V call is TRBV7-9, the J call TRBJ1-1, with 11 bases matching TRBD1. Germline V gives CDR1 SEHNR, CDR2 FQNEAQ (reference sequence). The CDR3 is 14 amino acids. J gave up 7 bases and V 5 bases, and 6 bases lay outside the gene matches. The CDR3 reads CASSRTGGLYEAFF. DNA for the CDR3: TGTGCCAGCAGCAGGACAGGGGGCCTCTATGAAGCTTTCTTT. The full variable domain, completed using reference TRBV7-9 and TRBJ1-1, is DTGVSQNPRHKITKRGQNVTFRCDPISEHNRLYWYRQTLGQGPEFLTYFQNEAQLEKSRLLSDRFSAERPKGSFSTLEIQRTEQGDSAMYLCASSRTGGLYEAFFGQGTRLTVV.

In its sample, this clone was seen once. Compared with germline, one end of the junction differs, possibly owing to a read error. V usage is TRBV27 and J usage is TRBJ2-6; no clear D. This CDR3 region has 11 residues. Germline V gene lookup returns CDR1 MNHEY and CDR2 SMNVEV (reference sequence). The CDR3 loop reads CASSRANVLTF. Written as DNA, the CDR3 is TGTGCCAGCTCTAGGGCCAACGTCCTGACTTTC.

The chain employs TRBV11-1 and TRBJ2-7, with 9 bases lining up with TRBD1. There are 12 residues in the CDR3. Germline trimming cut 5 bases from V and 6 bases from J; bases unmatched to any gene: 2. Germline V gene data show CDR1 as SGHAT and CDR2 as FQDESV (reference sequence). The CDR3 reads CASSPTGGEQYF. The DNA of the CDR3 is TGTGCCAGCAGCCCGACAGGGGGCGAGCAGTACTTC.

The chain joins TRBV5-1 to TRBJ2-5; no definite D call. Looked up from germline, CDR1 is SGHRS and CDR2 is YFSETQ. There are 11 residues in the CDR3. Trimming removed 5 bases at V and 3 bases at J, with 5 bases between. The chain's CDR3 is CASRYKETQYF. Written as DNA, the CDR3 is TGCGCCAGCAGGTATAAAGAGACCCAGTACTTC.

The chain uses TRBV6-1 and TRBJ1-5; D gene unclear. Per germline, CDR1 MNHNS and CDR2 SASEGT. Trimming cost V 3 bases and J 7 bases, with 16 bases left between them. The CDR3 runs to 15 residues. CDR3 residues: CASSEYALVEQPQHF. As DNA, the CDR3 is TGTGCCAGCAGTGAGTATGCTTTGGTAGAACAGCCCCAGCATTTT.

CDR3 nucleotides: TGTGCCAGCAGCCCTCCTAGCGGGAGGGCCCGCAATGAGCAGTTCTTC. Translating it yields CASSPPSGRARNEQFF. The rearrangement links TRBV5-4 to TRBJ2-1, with TRBD2 matching 12 bases. The junction had 8 bases not matched to a gene; V was cut back by 4 bases and J by 6 bases. CDR1 is SGHNT and CDR2 is YYREEE in the germline V gene (reference sequence). This CDR3 has 16 residues.

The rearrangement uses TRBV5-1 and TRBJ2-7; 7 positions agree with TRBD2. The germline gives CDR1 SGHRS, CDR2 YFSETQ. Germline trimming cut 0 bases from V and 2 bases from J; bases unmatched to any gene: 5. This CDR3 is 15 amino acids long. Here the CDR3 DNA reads TGCGCCAGCAGCTTGGATCTAGGACTAGCCTACGAGCAGTACTTC. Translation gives CASSLDLGLAYEQYF.

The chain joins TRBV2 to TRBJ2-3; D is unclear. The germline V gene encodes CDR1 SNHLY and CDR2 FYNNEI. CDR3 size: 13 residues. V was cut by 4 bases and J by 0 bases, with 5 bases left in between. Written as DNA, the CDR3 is TGTGCCAGCAGTGTCAGTAGCACAGATACGCAGTATTTT. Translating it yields CASSVSSTDTQYF.

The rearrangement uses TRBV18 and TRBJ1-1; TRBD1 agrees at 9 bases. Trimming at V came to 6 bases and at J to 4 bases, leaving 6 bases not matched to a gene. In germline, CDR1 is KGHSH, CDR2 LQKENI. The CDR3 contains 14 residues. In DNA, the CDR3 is TGTGCCAGCTCCCAAGGACAGGGGAGCACTGAAGCTTTCTTT. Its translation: CASSQGQGSTEAFF.

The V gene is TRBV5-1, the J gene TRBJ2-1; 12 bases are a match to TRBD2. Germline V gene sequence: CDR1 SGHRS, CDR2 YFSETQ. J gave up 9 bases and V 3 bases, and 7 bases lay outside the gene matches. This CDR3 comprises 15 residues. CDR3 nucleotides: TGCGCCAGCAGCTCTCAGACTAGCGGGGGCTCTGAGCAGTTCTTC. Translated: CASSSQTSGGSEQFF.

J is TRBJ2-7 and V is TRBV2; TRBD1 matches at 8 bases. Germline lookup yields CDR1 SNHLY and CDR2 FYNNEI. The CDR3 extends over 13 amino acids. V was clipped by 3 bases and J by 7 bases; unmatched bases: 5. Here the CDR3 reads CASSDRGLGEQYF. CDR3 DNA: TGTGCCAGCAGTGACAGGGGGCTGGGGGAGCAGTACTTC.

The CDR3 reads CASSEDRGLSNEQFF. The CDR3 DNA is TGTGCCAGCAGTGAGGACAGGGGGCTAAGCAATGAGCAGTTCTTC. This chain connects TRBV2 to TRBJ2-1; TRBD1 matches 11 bases. This CDR3 is 15 amino acids long. With V trimmed by 3 bases and J by 6 bases, 4 bases remained unmatched. Germline V gene lookup returns CDR1 SNHLY and CDR2 FYNNEI.

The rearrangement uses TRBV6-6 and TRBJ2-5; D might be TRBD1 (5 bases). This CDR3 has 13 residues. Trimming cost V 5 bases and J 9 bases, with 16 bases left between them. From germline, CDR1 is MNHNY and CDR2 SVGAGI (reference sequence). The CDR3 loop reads CASSPSVSGPQYF. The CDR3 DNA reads TGTGCCAGCAGTCCTTCGGTTTCAGGGCCCCAGTACTTC.

The CDR3 nucleotides read TGTGCCAGCAGTTATCTTGGGCTAGCGGGAGGCGAGCAGTACTTC. It codes for CASSYLGLAGGEQYF. The chain links TRBV7-9 to TRBJ2-7; 11 positions agree with TRBD2. This CDR3 has 15 residues. Germline CDR1 SEHNR, CDR2 FQNEAQ (reference sequence). With V trimmed by 6 bases and J by 6 bases, 10 bases remained unmatched.

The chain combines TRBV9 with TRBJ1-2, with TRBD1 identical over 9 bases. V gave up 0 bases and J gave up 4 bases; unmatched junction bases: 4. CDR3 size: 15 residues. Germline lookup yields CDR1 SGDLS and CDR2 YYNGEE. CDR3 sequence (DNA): TGTGCCAGCAGCGTAGTAGGGACAGGGTCCTATGGCTACACCTTC. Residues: CASSVVGTGSYGYTF.

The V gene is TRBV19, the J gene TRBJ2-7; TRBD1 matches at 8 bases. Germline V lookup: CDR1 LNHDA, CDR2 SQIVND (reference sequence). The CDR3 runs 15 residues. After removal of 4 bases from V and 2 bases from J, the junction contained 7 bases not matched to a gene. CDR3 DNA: TGTGCCAGTAGTAACCCCAAACAGGGGGCCTACGAGCAGTACTTC. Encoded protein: CASSNPKQGAYEQYF.

CDR3 protein: CASSLVRTGSEQYF. In DNA, the CDR3 is TGTGCCAGCAGCTTAGTTCGGACAGGCTCCGAGCAGTACTTC. This chain uses TRBV7-8 with TRBJ2-7; 7 nucleotides agree with TRBD1. CDR1 is SGHVS, CDR2 FQNEAQ, per germline. The CDR3 length is 14 residues. V lost 1 base, J lost 6 bases, and 6 bases stayed unmatched.

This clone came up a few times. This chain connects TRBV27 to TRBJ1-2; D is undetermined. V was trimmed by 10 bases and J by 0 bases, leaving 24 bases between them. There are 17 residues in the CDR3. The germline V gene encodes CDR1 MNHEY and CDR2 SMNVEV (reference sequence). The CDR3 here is CATTTITASGANYGYTF. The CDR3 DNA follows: TGTGCCACCACCACCATTACCGCATCGGGTGCTAACTATGGCTACACCTTC.

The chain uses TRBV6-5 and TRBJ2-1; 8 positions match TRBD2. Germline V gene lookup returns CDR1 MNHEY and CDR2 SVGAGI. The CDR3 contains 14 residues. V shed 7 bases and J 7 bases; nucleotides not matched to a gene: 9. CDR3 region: CASTPGTSINEQFF. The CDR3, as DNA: TGTGCCAGCACTCCCGGGACTAGTATTAATGAGCAGTTCTTC.